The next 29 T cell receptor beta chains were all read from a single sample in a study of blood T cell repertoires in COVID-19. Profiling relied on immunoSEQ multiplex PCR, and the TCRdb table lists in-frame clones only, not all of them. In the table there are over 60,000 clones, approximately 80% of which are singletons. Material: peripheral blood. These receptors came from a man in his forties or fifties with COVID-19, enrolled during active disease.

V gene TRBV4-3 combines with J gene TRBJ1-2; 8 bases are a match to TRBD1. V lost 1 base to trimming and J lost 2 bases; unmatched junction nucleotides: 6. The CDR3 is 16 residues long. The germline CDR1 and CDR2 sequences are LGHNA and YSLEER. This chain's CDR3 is CASSQVTGGTNYGYTF. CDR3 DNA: TGCGCCAGCAGCCAAGTCACAGGGGGGACAAACTATGGCTACACCTTC.

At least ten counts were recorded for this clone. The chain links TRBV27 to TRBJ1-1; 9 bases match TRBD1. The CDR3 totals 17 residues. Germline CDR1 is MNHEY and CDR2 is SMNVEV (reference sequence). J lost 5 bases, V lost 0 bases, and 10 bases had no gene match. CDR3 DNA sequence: TGTGCCAGCAGTTTATCGCCGGGACAGGGTTCTTCAACTGAAGCTTTCTTT. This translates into CASSLSPGQGSSTEAFF.

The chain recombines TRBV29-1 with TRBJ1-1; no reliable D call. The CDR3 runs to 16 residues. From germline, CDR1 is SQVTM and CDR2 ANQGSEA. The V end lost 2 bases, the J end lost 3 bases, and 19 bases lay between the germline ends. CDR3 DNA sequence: TGCAGCGTTGAAACACTCGACGCACCAGGATACACTGAAGCTTTCTTT. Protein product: CSVETLDAPGYTEAFF.

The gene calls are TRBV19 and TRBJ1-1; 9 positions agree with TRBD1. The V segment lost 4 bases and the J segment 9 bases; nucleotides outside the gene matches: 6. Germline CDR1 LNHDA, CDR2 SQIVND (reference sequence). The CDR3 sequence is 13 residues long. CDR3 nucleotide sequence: TGTGCCAGTAGTACCTGGACAGGGGATCAAGCTTTCTTT. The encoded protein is CASSTWTGDQAFF.

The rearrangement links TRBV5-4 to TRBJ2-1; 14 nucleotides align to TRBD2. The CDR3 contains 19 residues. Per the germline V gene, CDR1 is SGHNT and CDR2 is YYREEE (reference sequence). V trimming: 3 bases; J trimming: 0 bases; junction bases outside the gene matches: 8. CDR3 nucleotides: TGTGCCAGCAGCTCCCCTCCCGGGACTAGCGGGAGCTCCTACAATGAGCAGTTCTTC. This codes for CASSSPPGTSGSSYNEQFF.

The chain's CDR3 is CASSLVAEGSNQPQHF. CDR3 sequence (DNA): TGTGCCAGCAGCTTAGTCGCAGAGGGTAGCAATCAGCCCCAGCATTTT. V usage is TRBV7-2 and J usage is TRBJ1-5; no reliable D call. Trimming took 1 base from V and 0 from J, leaving 10 bases between them. The CDR3 spans 16 residues. The germline V gene has CDR1 SGHTA and CDR2 FQGNSA.

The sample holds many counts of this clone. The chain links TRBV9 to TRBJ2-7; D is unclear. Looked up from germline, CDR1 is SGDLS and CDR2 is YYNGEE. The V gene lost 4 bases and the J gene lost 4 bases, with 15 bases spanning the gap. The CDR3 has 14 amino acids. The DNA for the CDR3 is TGTGCCAGCAGCCGGGTATCTGGAGTATACGAGCAGTACTTC. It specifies CASSRVSGVYEQYF.

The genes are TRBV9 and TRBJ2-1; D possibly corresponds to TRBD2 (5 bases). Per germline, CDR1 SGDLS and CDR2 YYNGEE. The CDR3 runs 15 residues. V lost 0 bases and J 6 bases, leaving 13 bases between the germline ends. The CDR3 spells CASSVGERNSNEQFF. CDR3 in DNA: TGTGCCAGCAGCGTAGGGGAGCGGAACTCCAATGAGCAGTTCTTC.

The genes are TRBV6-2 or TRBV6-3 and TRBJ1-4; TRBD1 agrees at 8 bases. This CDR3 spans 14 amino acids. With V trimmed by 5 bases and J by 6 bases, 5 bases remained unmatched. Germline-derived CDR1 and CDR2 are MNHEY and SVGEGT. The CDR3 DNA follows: TGTGCCAGCAGTCCAGGGGGCGCATATGAAAAACTGTTTTTT. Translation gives CASSPGGAYEKLFF.

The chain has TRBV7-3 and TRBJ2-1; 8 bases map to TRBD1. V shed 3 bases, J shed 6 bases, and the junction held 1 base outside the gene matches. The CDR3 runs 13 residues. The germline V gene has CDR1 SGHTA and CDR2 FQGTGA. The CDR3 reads CASSLDRVNEQFF. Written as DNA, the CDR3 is TGTGCCAGCAGCTTGGACAGGGTCAATGAGCAGTTCTTC.

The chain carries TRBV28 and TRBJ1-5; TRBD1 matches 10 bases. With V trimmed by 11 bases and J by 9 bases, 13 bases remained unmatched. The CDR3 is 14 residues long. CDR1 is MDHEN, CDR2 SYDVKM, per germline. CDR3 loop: CAARGTGERAPQHF. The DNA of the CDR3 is TGTGCCGCCCGCGGGACAGGGGAAAGGGCGCCCCAGCATTTT.

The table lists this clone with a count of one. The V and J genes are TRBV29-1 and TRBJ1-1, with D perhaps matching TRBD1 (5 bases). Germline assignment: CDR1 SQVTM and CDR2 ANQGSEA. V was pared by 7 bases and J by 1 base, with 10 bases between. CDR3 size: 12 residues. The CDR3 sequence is CSADITNTEAFF. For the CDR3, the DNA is TGCAGCGCGGACATAACGAACACTGAAGCTTTCTTT.

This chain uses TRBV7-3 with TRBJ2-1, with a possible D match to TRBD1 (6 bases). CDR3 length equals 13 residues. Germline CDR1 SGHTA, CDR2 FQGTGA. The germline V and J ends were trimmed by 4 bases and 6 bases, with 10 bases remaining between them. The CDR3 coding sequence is TGTGCCAGCAGCTCGGACAGACGCAATGAGCAGTTCTTC. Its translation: CASSSDRRNEQFF.

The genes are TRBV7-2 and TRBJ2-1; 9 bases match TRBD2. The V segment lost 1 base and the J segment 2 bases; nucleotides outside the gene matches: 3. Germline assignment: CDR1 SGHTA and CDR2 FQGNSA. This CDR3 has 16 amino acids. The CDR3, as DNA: TGTGCCAGCAGCTTAGACGGCGGGAGGGCCTACAATGAGCAGTTCTTC. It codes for CASSLDGGRAYNEQFF. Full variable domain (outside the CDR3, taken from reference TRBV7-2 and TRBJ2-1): GAGVSQSPSNKVTEKGKDVELRCDPISGHTALYWYRQSLGQGLEFLIYFQGNSAPDKSGLPSDRFSAERTGGSVSTLTIQRTQQEDSAVYLCASSLDGGRAYNEQFFGPGTRLTVL.

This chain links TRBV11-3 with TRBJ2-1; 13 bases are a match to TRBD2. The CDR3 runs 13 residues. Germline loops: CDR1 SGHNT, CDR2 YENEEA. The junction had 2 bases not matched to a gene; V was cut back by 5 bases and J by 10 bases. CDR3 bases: TGTGCCAGCAGCGGACTAGCGGGAGACGAGCAGTTCTTC. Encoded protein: CASSGLAGDEQFF.

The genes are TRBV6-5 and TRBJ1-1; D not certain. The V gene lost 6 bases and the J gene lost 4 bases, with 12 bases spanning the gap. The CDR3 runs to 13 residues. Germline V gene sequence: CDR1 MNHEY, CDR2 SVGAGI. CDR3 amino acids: CASSSWRGTEAFF. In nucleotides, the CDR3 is TGTGCCAGCAGCTCCTGGCGGGGCACTGAAGCTTTCTTT.

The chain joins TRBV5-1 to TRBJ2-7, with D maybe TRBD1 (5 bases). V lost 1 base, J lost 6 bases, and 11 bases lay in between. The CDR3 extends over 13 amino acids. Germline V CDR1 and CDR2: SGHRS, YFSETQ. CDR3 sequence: CASSLQGQTEQYF. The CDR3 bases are TGCGCCAGCAGCTTGCAGGGTCAAACCGAGCAGTACTTC.

CDR3 DNA sequence: TGTGCCAGCAGAGTGGAACAGGGTTCGGGATCACCCCTCCACTTT. It codes for CASRVEQGSGSPLHF. The chain couples TRBV16 to TRBJ1-6; D may be TRBD1 (6 bases). Germline CDR1 is KGHSY and CDR2 is FQNENV. V was trimmed by 6 bases and J by 10 bases, leaving 19 bases between them. CDR3 size: 15 residues.

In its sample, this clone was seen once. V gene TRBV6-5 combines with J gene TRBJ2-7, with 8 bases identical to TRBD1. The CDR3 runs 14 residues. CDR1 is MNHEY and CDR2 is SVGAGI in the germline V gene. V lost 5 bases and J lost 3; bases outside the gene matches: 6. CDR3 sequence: CASSRDRSGYEQYF. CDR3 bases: TGTGCCAGCAGTCGGGACAGGTCCGGCTACGAGCAGTACTTC.

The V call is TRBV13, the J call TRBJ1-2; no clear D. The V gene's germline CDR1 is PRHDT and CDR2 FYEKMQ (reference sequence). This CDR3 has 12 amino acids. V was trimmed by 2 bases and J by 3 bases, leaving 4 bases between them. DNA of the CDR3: TGTGCCAGCAGCTTAAGAGACTATGGCTACACCTTC. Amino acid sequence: CASSLRDYGYTF.

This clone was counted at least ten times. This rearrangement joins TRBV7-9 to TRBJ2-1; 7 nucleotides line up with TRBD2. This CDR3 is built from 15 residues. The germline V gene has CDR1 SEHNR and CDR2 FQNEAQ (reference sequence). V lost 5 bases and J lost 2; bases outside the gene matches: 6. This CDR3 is CASSLIAGPYNEQFF. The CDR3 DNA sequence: TGTGCCAGCAGCCTGATAGCGGGTCCCTACAATGAGCAGTTCTTC.

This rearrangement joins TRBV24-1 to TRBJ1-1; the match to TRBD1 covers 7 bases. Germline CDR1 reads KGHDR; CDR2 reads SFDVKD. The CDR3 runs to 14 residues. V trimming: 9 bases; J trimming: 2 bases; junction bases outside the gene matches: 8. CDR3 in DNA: TGTGCCACCGCCGCAGGGGGGTTCAACACTGAAGCTTTCTTT. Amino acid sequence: CATAAGGFNTEAFF.

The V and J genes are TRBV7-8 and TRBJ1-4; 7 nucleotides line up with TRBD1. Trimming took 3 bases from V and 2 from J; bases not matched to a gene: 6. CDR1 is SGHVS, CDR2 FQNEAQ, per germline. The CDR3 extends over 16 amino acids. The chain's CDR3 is CASSLGPGQTNEKLFF. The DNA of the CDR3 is TGTGCCAGCAGCTTGGGTCCGGGACAGACTAATGAAAAACTGTTTTTT.

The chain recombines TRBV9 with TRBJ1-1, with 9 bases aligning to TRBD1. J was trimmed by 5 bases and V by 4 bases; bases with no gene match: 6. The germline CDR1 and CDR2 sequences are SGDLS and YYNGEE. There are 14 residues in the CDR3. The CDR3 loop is CASSPQGARTEAFF. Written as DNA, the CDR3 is TGTGCCAGCAGCCCACAGGGGGCTCGGACTGAAGCTTTCTTT.

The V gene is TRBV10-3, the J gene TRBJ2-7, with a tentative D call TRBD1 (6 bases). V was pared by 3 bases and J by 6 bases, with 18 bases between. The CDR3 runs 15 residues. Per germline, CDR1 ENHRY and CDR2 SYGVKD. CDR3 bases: TGTGCCATCAGTGACTCAGTACAGGGCGCCGGCGAGCAGTACTTC. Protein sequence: CAISDSVQGAGEQYF.

Here the CDR3 DNA reads TGTGCCAGCAGCCAAGACGCGGGAGGGTATCTAGAGACCCAGTACTTC. This encodes CASSQDAGGYLETQYF. The chain employs TRBV14 and TRBJ2-5, with TRBD2 matching over 9 bases. V lost 0 bases, J lost 4 bases, and 6 bases stayed unmatched. The CDR3 has 16 amino acids. Germline V gene data show CDR1 as SGHDN and CDR2 as FVKESK.

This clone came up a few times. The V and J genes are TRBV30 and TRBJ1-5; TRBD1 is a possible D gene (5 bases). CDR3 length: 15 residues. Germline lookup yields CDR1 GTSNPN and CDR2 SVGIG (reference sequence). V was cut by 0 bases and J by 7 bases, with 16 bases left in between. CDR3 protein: CAWSVLGREGQPQHF. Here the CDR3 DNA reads TGTGCCTGGAGTGTACTGGGCAGGGAGGGACAGCCCCAGCATTTT. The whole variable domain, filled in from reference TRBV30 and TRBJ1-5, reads SQTIHQWPATLVQPVGSPLSLECTVEGTSNPNLYWYRQAAGRGLQLLFYSVGIGQISSEVPQNLSASRPQDRQFILSSKKLLLSDSGFYLCAWSVLGREGQPQHFGDGTRLSIL.

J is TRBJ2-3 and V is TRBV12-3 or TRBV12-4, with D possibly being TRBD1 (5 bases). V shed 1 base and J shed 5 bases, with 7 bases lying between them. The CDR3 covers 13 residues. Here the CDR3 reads CASSLGQKDTQYF. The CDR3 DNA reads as TGTGCCAGCAGTTTAGGACAGAAAGATACGCAGTATTTT.

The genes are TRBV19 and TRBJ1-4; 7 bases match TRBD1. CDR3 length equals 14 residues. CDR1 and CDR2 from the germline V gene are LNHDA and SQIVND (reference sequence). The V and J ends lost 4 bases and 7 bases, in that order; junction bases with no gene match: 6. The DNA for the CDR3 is TGTGCCAGTAGTACCAGACAGGGCTTTGAAAAACTGTTTTTT. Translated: CASSTRQGFEKLFF.